These 21 T cell receptor beta chains share one sample of origin, sequenced in a study of molecular identifiers for immune sequencing clone quantification. MiXCR, applied by TCRdb to the PCR reads, yields one record per CDR3 protein. The sample has more than 300,000 distinct CDR3 sequences, over 20% seen once; the top ten hold approximately 0.83%. The source material was naive CD8+ T cells from blood, with Jurkat cell RNA spiked in. As to subset: FACS-sorted CD8+CD4-CCR7+CD45RA+ naive T cells. These receptors all come from a human donor in good health. Some libraries in this study had Jurkat cell RNA spiked in.

This chain joins TRBV20-1 and TRBJ2-3, with 11 bases lining up with TRBD2. Per germline, CDR1 DFQATT and CDR2 SNEGSKA (reference sequence). Trimming removed 5 bases from V and 6 bases from J; junction bases left unmatched: 10. The CDR3 contains 15 residues. The CDR3 coding sequence is TGCAGTGCTCCCTATACTAGCGGGAGCGTCGATACGCAGTATTTT. Protein sequence: CSAPYTSGSVDTQYF.

The chain couples TRBV20-1 to TRBJ2-7; D gene ambiguous. The CDR3 has 10 residues. V dropped 5 bases and J dropped 2 bases, with 4 bases sitting between them. Germline V gene lookup returns CDR1 DFQATT and CDR2 SNEGSKA (reference sequence). CDR3 loop: CSAPTYEQYF. The CDR3 DNA reads TGCAGTGCTCCTACCTACGAGCAGTACTTC.

This clonotype was seen many times. The chain combines TRBV20-1 with TRBJ1-3; TRBD1 might be the D (6 bases). The length of the CDR3 is 14 residues. CDR1 and CDR2 (germline): DFQATT, SNEGSKA (reference sequence). Trimming took 4 bases from V and 7 from J, leaving 17 bases between them. The CDR3 sequence is CSATAGQLENTIYF. The CDR3 DNA follows: TGCAGTGCTACCGCCGGACAGCTCGAGAACACCATATATTTT.

In this sample, this clonotype turned up many times. V and J are TRBV20-1 and TRBJ2-7, with a possible D match to TRBD1 (5 bases). Germline lookup yields CDR1 DFQATT and CDR2 SNEGSKA (reference sequence). CDR3 length: 12 residues. The V gene lost 3 bases and the J gene lost 2 bases, with 8 bases spanning the gap. CDR3 protein: CSARDTPYEQYF. As DNA, the CDR3 is TGCAGTGCTAGGGACACCCCCTACGAGCAGTACTTC.

For this clonotype: This sequence may be a read error, since a much larger clone differs from it by one base. The chain has TRBV6-5 and TRBJ2-3; D is unresolved. The germline gives CDR1 MNHEY, CDR2 SVGAGI. The CDR3 has 12 residues. The DNA of the CDR3 is TGTGTCAGCAGTTCGGATGTAGATACGCAGTATTTT. Translated: CVSSSDVDTQYF.

The sample holds one count of this clonotype. Relative to the germline gene, one junction end is altered; a read error may explain this. The V gene is TRBV28, the J gene TRBJ2-1, with 10 bases fitting TRBD1. The CDR3 contains 15 residues. The germline CDR1 and CDR2 sequences are MDHEN and SYDVKM. Written as DNA, the CDR3 is TGTGCCAGTAATACTCCGGGACAGGGGAGAAATGAGCAGTCCTTC. Protein: CASNTPGQGRNEQSF.

The chain recombines TRBV4-3 with TRBJ2-2, with TRBD1 as a possible D gene (6 bases). V lost 4 bases and J 1 base, leaving 16 bases between the germline ends. Germline-derived CDR1 and CDR2 are LGHNA and YSLEER. The CDR3 consists of 17 residues. CDR3 in amino acids: CASSPRGGPRNTGELFF. The CDR3 region has the DNA TGCGCCAGCAGCCCAAGAGGGGGACCTAGGAACACCGGGGAGCTGTTTTTT.

This clonotype was recorded many times. The rearrangement uses TRBV6-2 or TRBV6-3 and TRBJ2-3; D is ambiguous. The germline gives CDR1 MNHEY, CDR2 SVGEGT. The CDR3 extends over 12 amino acids. Deletions cut 1 base from V and 5 bases from J, with 4 bases between. CDR3 in DNA: TGTGCCAGCAGTTACTGGAGAGATACGCAGTATTTT. Translating gives CASSYWRDTQYF.

This clonotype appeared once. A much more abundant neighbour one base away suggests this may be a read error. The CDR3 sequence is CAGSSGLAIGELFF. The CDR3 DNA reads TGTGCCGGCAGTTCGGGACTAGCGATCGGGGAGCTGTTTTTT. V gene TRBV28 combines with J gene TRBJ2-2, with 10 bases lining up with TRBD2. There are 14 residues in the CDR3. The germline CDR1 and CDR2 sequences are MDHEN and SYDVKM.

Concerning this clonotype itself: This may be a read error: a much more frequent sequence differs by one nucleotide. V is TRBV13 and J is TRBJ1-1; 7 nucleotides align to TRBD1. Per the germline V gene, CDR1 is PRHDT and CDR2 is FYEKMQ (reference sequence). The CDR3 loop spans 12 amino acids. DNA of the CDR3: TGTGCCATCAGCTCGGGACAGACTGAAGCTTTCTTT. It codes for CAISSGQTEAFF.

This clonotype was recorded many times. The chain uses TRBV7-8 and TRBJ2-7; TRBD2 might be the D (5 bases). This CDR3 has 15 amino acids. Germline CDR1 and CDR2: SGHVS and FQNEAQ. The V end was cut by 1 base, the J end by 4 bases, with 14 bases between. The CDR3 nucleotides are TGTGCCAGCAGCTTAGGTTGGGAGTCTCGGTACGAGCAGTACTTC. This codes for CASSLGWESRYEQYF.

This clonotype was recorded at least ten times. V is TRBV6-2 or TRBV6-3 and J is TRBJ1-5; D unclear. Trimming left V 5 bases short and J 0 bases short, with 8 bases between. This CDR3 has 14 amino acids. The germline CDR1 and CDR2 sequences are MNHEY and SVGEGT. CDR3 region: CASSEEYSNQPQHF. The CDR3 coding sequence is TGTGCCAGCAGTGAAGAATATAGCAATCAGCCCCAGCATTTT.

The chain is built from TRBV20-1 and TRBJ2-7, with TRBD1 matching 7 bases. The CDR3 has 14 amino acids. CDR1 is DFQATT, CDR2 SNEGSKA, per germline (reference sequence). The V segment lost 5 bases and the J segment 2 bases; nucleotides outside the gene matches: 9. The CDR3 bases are TGCAGTGCTGAGCCCGGGACAGAAACCTACGAGCAGTACTTC. It encodes CSAEPGTETYEQYF.

Comment on this clonotype: This may be a read error: a much more frequent sequence differs by one nucleotide. The CDR3 ends on some other residue instead of the conserved phenylalanine or tryptophan, so this is likely a read error. This sequence joins TRBV12-3 or TRBV12-4 and TRBJ2-7, with D perhaps TRBD2 (6 bases). Trimming took 5 bases from V and 0 from J, leaving 20 bases between them. The CDR3 runs to 17 residues. Written as DNA, the CDR3 is TGTGCCAGCAGTCCCCCTAGCGAGACGTATGCCTCCTACGAGCAGTACCTC. It translates to CASSPPSETYASYEQYL.

Concerning this clonotype: One end of the junction varies from germline; a read error may be responsible. The chain has TRBV4-3 and TRBJ2-1; 8 bases align to TRBD1. CDR1 LGHNA and CDR2 YSLEER come from the germline V gene. The CDR3 is 16 amino acids. CDR3 sequence: CASSQDYRGSYNERFF. The CDR3 nucleotides read TGCGCCAGCAGCCAAGATTACAGGGGGTCCTACAATGAGCGGTTCTTC.

The sample holds many counts of this clonotype. V usage is TRBV24-1 and J usage is TRBJ2-3; D call uncertain. V lost 3 bases and J 2 bases, leaving 11 bases between the germline ends. Germline-derived CDR1 and CDR2 are KGHDR and SFDVKD. This CDR3 has 15 amino acids. The CDR3 DNA follows: TGTGCCACCAGTGATAGTATTAGAACCACAGATACGCAGTATTTT. Translating it yields CATSDSIRTTDTQYF.

V usage is TRBV19 and J usage is TRBJ1-2; 8 bases match TRBD1. CDR1 is LNHDA and CDR2 is SQIVND in the germline V gene (reference sequence). Trimming took 7 bases from V and 2 from J; bases not matched to a gene: 6. The CDR3 loop spans 14 amino acids. CDR3 protein: CASTPGQANYGYTF. CDR3 nucleotides: TGTGCCAGTACCCCGGGACAGGCGAACTATGGCTACACCTTC.

Concerning this clonotype itself: A much larger clone sits a single nucleotide away, making a read error possible. The rearrangement uses TRBV4-3 and TRBJ2-7; D perhaps matches TRBD2 (7 bases). CDR1 and CDR2 from the germline V gene are LGHNA and YSLEER. This CDR3 contains 16 residues. V lost 1 base, J lost 1 base, and 14 bases lay in between. The CDR3 protein is CASSQGGGGGSYEQYF. The CDR3 DNA sequence: TGCGCCAGCAGCCAAGGTGGGGGAGGGGGTTCCTACGAGCAGTACTTC.

This clonotype occurred many times. The chain combines TRBV5-4 with TRBJ1-1; unclear D gene. The V gene lost 1 base and the J gene lost 2 bases, with 9 bases spanning the gap. CDR1 is SGHNT and CDR2 is YYREEE in the germline V gene (reference sequence). The CDR3 length is 14 residues. The CDR3 DNA sequence: TGTGCCAGCAGCTTGTTGCTGGAAAACACTGAAGCTTTCTTT. Protein: CASSLLLENTEAFF.

In its sample, this clonotype was seen many times. This chain connects TRBV14 to TRBJ2-7, with TRBD1 matching over 9 bases. The CDR3 has 13 residues. Germline CDR1 is SGHDN and CDR2 is FVKESK. V trimming: 2 bases; J trimming: 12 bases; junction bases outside the gene matches: 8. DNA for the CDR3: TGTGCCAGCAGCCAACGGGACAGGGTGGTGTGGTACTTC. Its translation: CASSQRDRVVWYF.

Worth noting for this clonotype: At one end the junction does not follow the germline gene, possibly because of a read error. This chain links TRBV4-3 with TRBJ1-5; D is unclear. CDR1 and CDR2 from the germline V gene are LGHNA and YSLEER. This CDR3 spans 14 amino acids. CDR3 DNA: TGCGTCAGCAGCCAAGATCGCAGCAATCAGCCCCAGCATTTT. Translating it yields CVSSQDRSNQPQHF.